This entry lists 23 T cell receptor beta chains sequenced from one sample in a study of blood T cell repertoires in COVID-19. Method: immunoSEQ multiplex PCR; TCRdb's copy keeps in-frame clones and lacks some. The sample holds roughly 130,000 clones, roughly 86% seen once. The sample comprised peripheral blood. The receptors originated from a woman between 55 and 75 years old with acute or convalescent COVID-19.

V gene TRBV14 combines with J gene TRBJ1-2; 8 nucleotides agree with TRBD1. CDR3 size: 14 residues. The V gene's germline CDR1 is SGHDN and CDR2 FVKESK. Trimming cost V 2 bases and J 4 bases; bases outside gene matches: 3. CDR3 sequence (DNA): TGTGCCAGCAGCCAAACGACAGGGGCCTATGGCTACACCTTC. This translates into CASSQTTGAYGYTF.

The V gene is TRBV20-1, the J gene TRBJ2-1; 8 positions agree with TRBD2. This CDR3 contains 14 residues. Trimming at V came to 3 bases and at J to 8 bases, leaving 9 bases not matched to a gene. Germline V CDR1 and CDR2: DFQATT, SNEGSKA (reference sequence). CDR3 in amino acids: CSASSSGSVYEQFF. For the CDR3, the DNA is TGCAGTGCTAGTTCCAGCGGGAGTGTCTATGAGCAGTTCTTC.

The chain is built from TRBV9 and TRBJ2-2, with D unclear. Trimming took off 0 bases at V and 5 bases at J, with 11 bases between the two ends. Germline V gives CDR1 SGDLS, CDR2 YYNGEE. The CDR3 is 15 amino acids. CDR3 loop: CASSVAPTPTGELFF. For the CDR3, the DNA is TGTGCCAGCAGCGTAGCGCCCACACCGACCGGGGAGCTGTTTTTT.

The chain combines TRBV24-1 with TRBJ2-7; TRBD2 might be the D (6 bases). The CDR3 sequence is 17 residues long. Germline V gives CDR1 KGHDR, CDR2 SFDVKD. Trimming took off 5 bases at V and 2 bases at J, with 21 bases between the two ends. CDR3 nucleotides: TGTGCCACCAGTGGGCCAGCGGGCTTAGTTTTAACCTACGAGCAGTACGTC. Protein sequence: CATSGPAGLVLTYEQYV.

The chain employs TRBV11-3 and TRBJ1-1, with D perhaps TRBD1 (5 bases). The CDR3 is 13 residues long. Germline V gene sequence: CDR1 SGHNT, CDR2 YENEEA. Trimming took 8 bases from V and 5 from J, leaving 15 bases between them. The CDR3 nucleotides are TGTGCCAGCGCTGTCTTACGGGGGACTGAAGCTTTCTTT. This sequence encodes CASAVLRGTEAFF. Drawing the rest from reference TRBV11-3 and TRBJ1-1, the complete variable domain is EAGVVQSPRYKIIEKKQPVAFWCNPISGHNTLYWYLQNLGQGPELLIRYENEEAVDDSQLPKDRFSAERLKGVDSTLKIQPAELGDSAVYLCASAVLRGTEAFFGQGTRLTVV.

This clone showed up just once. The rearrangement links TRBV6-6 to TRBJ2-6; 7 nucleotides match TRBD2. The V gene's germline CDR1 is MNHNY and CDR2 SVGAGI (reference sequence). This CDR3 contains 16 residues. With 7 bases clipped from V and 0 bases from J, the junction kept 6 bases outside the gene matches. The CDR3 bases are TGTGCCAGCATTCACGGGGGGATCTCTGGGGCCAACGTCCTGACTTTC. Protein: CASIHGGISGANVLTF.

For the CDR3, the DNA is TGTGCCAGCAGTTTCCAGGGCGATAACACTGAAGCTTTCTTT. It specifies CASSFQGDNTEAFF. This sequence joins TRBV27 and TRBJ1-1; TRBD1 might be the D (5 bases). This CDR3 spans 14 amino acids. The germline V and J ends were trimmed by 3 bases and 2 bases, with 10 bases remaining between them. From germline, CDR1 is MNHEY and CDR2 SMNVEV (reference sequence).

The genes are TRBV10-3 and TRBJ1-4, with D tentatively TRBD1 (6 bases). The CDR3 has 15 amino acids. The germline CDR1 and CDR2 sequences are ENHRY and SYGVKD. V lost 0 bases to trimming and J lost 5 bases, with 10 bases between them. The CDR3 region is CAISESGGGNEKLFF. The CDR3 DNA reads as TGTGCCATCAGTGAGTCGGGAGGGGGAAATGAAAAACTGTTTTTT.

The V gene is TRBV6-1, the J gene TRBJ2-1; no definite D call. The CDR3 spans 12 residues. The germline V gene encodes CDR1 MNHNS and CDR2 SASEGT. Trimming removed 0 bases at V and 7 bases at J, with 4 bases between. CDR3 sequence: CASSEALNEQFF. CDR3 coding DNA: TGTGCCAGCAGTGAAGCCCTTAATGAGCAGTTCTTC.

Written as DNA, the CDR3 is TGCGCCAGCAGTTTGTCTGGACAGTATGAAGCTTTCTTT. Its protein product is CASSLSGQYEAFF. The rearrangement links TRBV5-1 to TRBJ1-1; D may be TRBD1 (6 bases). The CDR3 sequence is 13 residues long. V shed 5 bases and J shed 7 bases, with 15 bases lying between them. The germline V gene encodes CDR1 SGHRS and CDR2 YFSETQ.

The CDR3 DNA follows: TGTGCCAGCTCTCTTTCCGGGACAGGGATTAATGAAAAACTGTTTTTT. Translated: CASSLSGTGINEKLFF. V is TRBV18 and J is TRBJ1-4; TRBD1 aligns across 9 bases. The CDR3 consists of 16 residues. Germline V CDR1 and CDR2: KGHSH, LQKENI. Trimming cost V 6 bases and J 4 bases; bases outside gene matches: 9.

The CDR3 region has the DNA TGTGCCAGCAGTCTATGGGCCCCAGGCAACACCATATATTTT. It specifies CASSLWAPGNTIYF. The chain carries TRBV5-8 and TRBJ1-3, with unresolved D. V was pared by 5 bases and J by 7 bases, with 16 bases between. Germline V gene lookup returns CDR1 SGHTS and CDR2 YDEGEE. The length of the CDR3 is 14 residues.

This clone came up once. The rearrangement uses TRBV19 and TRBJ2-1, with TRBD1 matching 7 bases. CDR1 is LNHDA and CDR2 is SQIVND in the germline V gene (reference sequence). This CDR3 region has 16 residues. Trimming at V came to 7 bases and at J to 0 bases, leaving 9 bases not matched to a gene. The CDR3 region has the DNA TGTGCCAGTACTAGGGGGCTGGGGAGCTCCTACAATGAGCAGTTCTTC. Translating gives CASTRGLGSSYNEQFF.

The J gene is TRBJ2-1, the V gene TRBV5-4; a possible D gene is TRBD2 (7 bases). Germline CDR1 is SGHNT and CDR2 is YYREEE (reference sequence). CDR3 length: 16 amino acids. The V and J ends lost 6 bases and 0 bases respectively, with 16 bases between them. The chain's CDR3 is CASTRGGGTSYNEQFF. The CDR3 DNA sequence: TGTGCCAGCACCCGAGGGGGAGGGACCTCCTACAATGAGCAGTTCTTC.

The J gene is TRBJ2-2, the V gene TRBV5-1, with a weak D call TRBD2 (5 bases). CDR3 length equals 17 residues. V was pared by 3 bases and J by 8 bases, with 23 bases between. The germline V gene has CDR1 SGHRS and CDR2 YFSETQ. The CDR3 loop is CASSSAISTRRGGELFF. As DNA, the CDR3 is TGCGCCAGCAGCTCGGCCATTTCCACACGTCGAGGGGGGGAGCTGTTTTTT.

The CDR3 DNA is TGTGCCAGCAGCTTAAGGGACAGGGGAGGCGATGAGCAGTTCTTC. It translates to CASSLRDRGGDEQFF. This rearrangement joins TRBV4-2 to TRBJ2-1; 10 bases map to TRBD1. Germline V lookup: CDR1 LGHNA, CDR2 YNFKEQ. This CDR3 comprises 15 residues. V lost 5 bases, J lost 8 bases, and 9 bases stayed unmatched.

The chain combines TRBV2 with TRBJ1-2; the D is unclear. V was clipped by 2 bases and J by 4 bases, with 17 bases between them. Per germline, CDR1 SNHLY and CDR2 FYNNEI. This CDR3 comprises 16 residues. This chain's CDR3 is CASSETPGAASYGYTF. The CDR3 region has the DNA TGTGCCAGCAGTGAAACGCCAGGCGCCGCGAGCTATGGCTACACCTTC.

In the case of this clone: The same CDR3 arises from other DNA sequences in this sample as well. V gene TRBV6-5 combines with J gene TRBJ1-1, with TRBD1 matching 7 bases. The J segment lost 5 bases and the V segment lost 4 bases, leaving 7 bases of the junction unmatched. Per germline, CDR1 MNHEY and CDR2 SVGAGI. The CDR3 consists of 14 residues. The CDR3: CASSLDRVNTEAFF. The CDR3 DNA reads TGTGCCAGCAGTTTAGACAGGGTAAATACTGAAGCTTTCTTT.

The rearrangement links TRBV6-1 to TRBJ1-1, with D perhaps TRBD1 (5 bases). Trimming cost V 2 bases and J 5 bases, with 9 bases left between them. The CDR3 loop spans 13 amino acids. Germline CDR1 reads MNHNS; CDR2 reads SASEGT. CDR3 DNA sequence: TGTGCCAGCAGTGAAAAGTCAGGGACTGAAGCTTTCTTT. The encoded protein is CASSEKSGTEAFF.

The chain links TRBV28 to TRBJ2-4; tentatively, D is TRBD1 (5 bases). The germline CDR1 and CDR2 sequences are MDHEN and SYDVKM. This CDR3 spans 17 amino acids. V gave up 2 bases and J gave up 4 bases, with 18 bases separating them. The CDR3 protein is CASSLGAQKTSKNIQYF. The CDR3 DNA sequence: TGTGCCAGCAGTTTAGGGGCCCAGAAAACCTCAAAAAACATTCAGTACTTC.

CDR3 nucleotide sequence: TGCGCCAGCAGCTTACTAGCGGGAGAAGGCACCGGGGAGCTGTTTTTT. Translating it yields CASSLLAGEGTGELFF. The chain links TRBV5-1 to TRBJ2-2; the match to TRBD2 covers 11 bases. Germline V gene sequence: CDR1 SGHRS, CDR2 YFSETQ. Trimming cost V 2 bases and J 4 bases; bases outside gene matches: 4. This CDR3 is built from 16 residues.

V and J are TRBV20-1 and TRBJ2-1, with D perhaps TRBD2 (6 bases). Germline V gene sequence: CDR1 DFQATT, CDR2 SNEGSKA (reference sequence). The CDR3 sequence is 11 residues long. CDR3 coding DNA: TGCGGCAGTTATAGCGGCAATGAGCAGTTCTTC. Its protein product is CGSYSGNEQFF.

In its sample, this clone was seen a few times. V gene TRBV24-1 combines with J gene TRBJ2-1, with D possibly TRBD2 on 6 matching bases. The germline V and J ends were trimmed by 7 bases and 5 bases, with 11 bases remaining between them. The CDR3 sequence is 13 residues long. Per germline, CDR1 KGHDR and CDR2 SFDVKD. Here the CDR3 reads CATRGGINNEQFF. The DNA for the CDR3 is TGTGCCACCAGGGGCGGGATTAACAATGAGCAGTTCTTC.